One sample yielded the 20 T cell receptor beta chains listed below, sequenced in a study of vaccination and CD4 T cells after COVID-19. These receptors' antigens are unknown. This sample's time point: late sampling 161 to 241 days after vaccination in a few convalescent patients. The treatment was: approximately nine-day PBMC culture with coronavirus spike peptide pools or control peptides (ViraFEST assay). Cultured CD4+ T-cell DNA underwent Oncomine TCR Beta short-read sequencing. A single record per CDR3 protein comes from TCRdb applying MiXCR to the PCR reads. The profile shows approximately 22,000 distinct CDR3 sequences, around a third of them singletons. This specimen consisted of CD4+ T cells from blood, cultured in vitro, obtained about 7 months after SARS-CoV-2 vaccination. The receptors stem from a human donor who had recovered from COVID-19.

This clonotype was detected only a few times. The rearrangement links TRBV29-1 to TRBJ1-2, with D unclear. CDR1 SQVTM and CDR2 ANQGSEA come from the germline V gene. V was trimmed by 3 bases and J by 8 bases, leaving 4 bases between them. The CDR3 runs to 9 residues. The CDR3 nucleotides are TGCAGCGTTGATAGAGGCTACACCTTC. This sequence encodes CSVDRGYTF.

The CDR3 DNA reads TGTGCCAGCTCTTCTCTGGACTACTATGGCTACACCTTC. Its protein product is CASSSLDYYGYTF. The genes are TRBV6-1 and TRBJ1-2; D gene ambiguous. The CDR3 consists of 13 residues. Trimming cost V 8 bases and J 3 bases, with 13 bases left between them. Looked up from germline, CDR1 is MNHNS and CDR2 is SASEGT.

The CDR3 DNA reads as TGTGCCAGTACCCATCAGGCGGGGGCCGACACCACCTACGAGCAGTACTTC. Amino acid sequence: CASTHQAGADTTYEQYF. This chain joins TRBV19 and TRBJ2-7; TRBD2 might be the D (7 bases). The CDR3 runs to 17 residues. Trimming removed 7 bases from V and 2 bases from J, with 24 bases in between. The germline V gene encodes CDR1 LNHDA and CDR2 SQIVND (reference sequence). Full variable domain (rest looked up from reference TRBV19 and TRBJ2-7): DGGITQSPKYLFRKEGQNVTLSCEQNLNHDAMYWYRQDPGQGLRLIYYSQIVNDFQKGDIAEGYSVSREKKESFPLTVTSAQKNPTAFYLCASTHQAGADTTYEQYFGPGTRLTVT.

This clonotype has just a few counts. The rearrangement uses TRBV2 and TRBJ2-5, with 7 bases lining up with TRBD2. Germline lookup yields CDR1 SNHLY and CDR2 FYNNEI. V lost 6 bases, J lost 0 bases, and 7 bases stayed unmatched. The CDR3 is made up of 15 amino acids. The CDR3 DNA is TGTGCCAGCAGCCGTAGCGGGCCGTACCAAGAGACCCAGTACTTC. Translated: CASSRSGPYQETQYF. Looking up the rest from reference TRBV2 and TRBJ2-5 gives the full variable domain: EPEVTQTPSHQVTQMGQEVILRCVPISNHLYFYWYRQILGQKVEFLVSFYNNEISEKSEIFDDQFSVERPDGSNFTLKIRSTKLEDSAMYFCASSRSGPYQETQYFGPGTRLLVL.

The CDR3 protein is CASSGFWETQYF. Here the CDR3 DNA reads TGTGCCAGCAGTGGGTTTTGGGAGACCCAGTACTTC. This sequence joins TRBV6-1 and TRBJ2-5; D is ambiguous. Germline CDR1 is MNHNS and CDR2 is SASEGT. V lost 4 bases and J lost 5, with 8 bases in between. CDR3 length: 12 residues.

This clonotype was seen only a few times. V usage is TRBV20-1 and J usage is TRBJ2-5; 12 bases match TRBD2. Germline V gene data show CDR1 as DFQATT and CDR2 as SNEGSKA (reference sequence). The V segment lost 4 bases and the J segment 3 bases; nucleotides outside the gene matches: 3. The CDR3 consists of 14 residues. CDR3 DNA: TGCAGTGCTACGACTAGCGGGAGAGAAGAGACCCAGTACTTC. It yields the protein CSATTSGREETQYF.

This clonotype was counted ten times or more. CDR3 amino acids: CASRTGTRVAQPQHF. For the CDR3, the DNA is TGTGCCAGCAGAACCGGGACACGGGTGGCGCAGCCCCAGCATTTT. The chain joins TRBV6-1 to TRBJ1-5, with D perhaps TRBD1 (6 bases). The CDR3 is made up of 15 amino acids. Trimming took off 6 bases at V and 7 bases at J, with 19 bases between the two ends. The germline CDR1 and CDR2 sequences are MNHNS and SASEGT.

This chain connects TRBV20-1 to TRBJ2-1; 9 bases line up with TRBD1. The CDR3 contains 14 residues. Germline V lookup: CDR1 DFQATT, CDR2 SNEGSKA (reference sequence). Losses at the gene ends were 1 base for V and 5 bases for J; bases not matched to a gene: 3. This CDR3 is CSARGGQGDNEQFF. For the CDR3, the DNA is TGCAGTGCTAGAGGGGGACAGGGTGACAATGAGCAGTTCTTC.

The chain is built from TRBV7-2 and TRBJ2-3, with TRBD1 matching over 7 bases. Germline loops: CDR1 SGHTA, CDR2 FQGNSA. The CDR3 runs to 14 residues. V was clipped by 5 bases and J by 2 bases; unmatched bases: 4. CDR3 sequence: CASSPGQITDTQYF. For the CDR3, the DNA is TGTGCCAGCAGCCCGGGACAGATCACAGATACGCAGTATTTT.

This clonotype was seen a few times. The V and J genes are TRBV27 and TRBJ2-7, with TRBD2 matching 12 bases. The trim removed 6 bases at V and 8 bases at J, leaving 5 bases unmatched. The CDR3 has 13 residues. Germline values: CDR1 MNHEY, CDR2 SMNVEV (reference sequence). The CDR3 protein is CASRGTSGRQQYF. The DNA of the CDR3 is TGTGCCAGCAGGGGGACTAGCGGGCGGCAGCAGTACTTC.

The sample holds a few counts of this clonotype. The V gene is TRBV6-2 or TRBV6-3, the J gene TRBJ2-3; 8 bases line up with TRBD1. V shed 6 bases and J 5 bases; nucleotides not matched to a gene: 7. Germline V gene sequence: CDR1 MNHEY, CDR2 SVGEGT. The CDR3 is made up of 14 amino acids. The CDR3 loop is CASSQGQALDTQYF. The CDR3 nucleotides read TGTGCCAGCAGCCAGGGACAGGCTTTAGATACGCAGTATTTT.

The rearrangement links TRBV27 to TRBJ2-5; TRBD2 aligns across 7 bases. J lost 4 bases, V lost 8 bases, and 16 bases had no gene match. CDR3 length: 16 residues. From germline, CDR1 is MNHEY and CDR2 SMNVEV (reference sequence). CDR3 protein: CASRNDGGGGGETQYF. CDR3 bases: TGTGCCAGCCGAAACGATGGTGGCGGGGGAGGAGAGACCCAGTACTTC.

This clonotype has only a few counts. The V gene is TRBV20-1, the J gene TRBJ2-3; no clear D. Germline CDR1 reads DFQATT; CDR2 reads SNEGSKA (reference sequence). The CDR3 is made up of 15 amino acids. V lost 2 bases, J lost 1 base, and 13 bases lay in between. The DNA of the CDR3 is TGCAGTGCTAGAAGCCCTATTGACGGCACAGATACGCAGTATTTT. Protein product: CSARSPIDGTDTQYF.

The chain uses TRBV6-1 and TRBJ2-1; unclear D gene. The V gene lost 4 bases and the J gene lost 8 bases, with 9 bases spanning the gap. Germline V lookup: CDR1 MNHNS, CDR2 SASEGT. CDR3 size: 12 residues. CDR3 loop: CASSVRRDEQFF. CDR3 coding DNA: TGTGCCAGCAGTGTTCGCCGGGATGAGCAGTTCTTC.

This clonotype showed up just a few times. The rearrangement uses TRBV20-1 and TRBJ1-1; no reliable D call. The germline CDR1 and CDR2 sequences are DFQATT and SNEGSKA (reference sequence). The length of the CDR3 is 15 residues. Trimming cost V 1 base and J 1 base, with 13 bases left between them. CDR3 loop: CSARVPVMGNTEAFF. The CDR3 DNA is TGCAGTGCTAGAGTCCCTGTGATGGGGAACACTGAAGCTTTCTTT.

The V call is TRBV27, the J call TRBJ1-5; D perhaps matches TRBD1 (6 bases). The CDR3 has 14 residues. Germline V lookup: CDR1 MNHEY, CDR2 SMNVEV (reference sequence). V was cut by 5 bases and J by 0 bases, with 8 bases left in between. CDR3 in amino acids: CASSGQYSNQPQHF. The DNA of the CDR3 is TGTGCCAGCAGTGGACAGTATAGCAATCAGCCCCAGCATTTT.

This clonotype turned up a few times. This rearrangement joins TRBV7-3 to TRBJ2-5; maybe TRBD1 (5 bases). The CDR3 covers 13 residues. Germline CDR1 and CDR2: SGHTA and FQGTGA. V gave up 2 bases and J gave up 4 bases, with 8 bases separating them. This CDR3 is CASSLAGPETQYF. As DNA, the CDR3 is TGTGCCAGCAGCTTAGCAGGGCCAGAGACCCAGTACTTC.

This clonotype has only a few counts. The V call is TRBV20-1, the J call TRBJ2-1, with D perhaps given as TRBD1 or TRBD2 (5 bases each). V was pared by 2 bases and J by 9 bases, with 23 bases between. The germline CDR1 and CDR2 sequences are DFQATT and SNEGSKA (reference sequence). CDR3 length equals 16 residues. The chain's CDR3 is CSARYRRDPLFGEQFF. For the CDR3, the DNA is TGCAGTGCTAGATACCGCCGGGACCCGCTTTTTGGTGAGCAGTTCTTC.

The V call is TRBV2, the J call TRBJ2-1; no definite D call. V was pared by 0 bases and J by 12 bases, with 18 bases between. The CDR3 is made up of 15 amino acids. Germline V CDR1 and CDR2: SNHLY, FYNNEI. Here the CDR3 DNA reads TGTGCCAGCAGTGAAGCTCCCCCATCGAATGGTGTGCAGTTCTTC. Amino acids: CASSEAPPSNGVQFF. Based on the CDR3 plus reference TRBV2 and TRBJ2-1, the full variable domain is EPEVTQTPSHQVTQMGQEVILRCVPISNHLYFYWYRQILGQKVEFLVSFYNNEISEKSEIFDDQFSVERPDGSNFTLKIRSTKLEDSAMYFCASSEAPPSNGVQFFGPGTRLTVL.

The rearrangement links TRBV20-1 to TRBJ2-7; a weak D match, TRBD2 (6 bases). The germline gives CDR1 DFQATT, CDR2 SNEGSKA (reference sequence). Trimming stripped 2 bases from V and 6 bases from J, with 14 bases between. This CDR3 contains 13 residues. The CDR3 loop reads CSARFSGTSEQYF. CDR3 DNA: TGCAGTGCTAGATTTAGCGGCACTTCCGAGCAGTACTTC.